A single sample is the source of the 18 T cell receptor beta chains below, sequenced in a study of brain metastases from non-small cell lung cancer. This table comes from immunoSEQ multiplex PCR, and its TCRdb copy is limited to in-frame clones, with some not included. The sample consists of approximately 4,300 clones, roughly 90% of them appearing once. Sequenced input: primary lung tumor tissue. All receptors derive from a donor aged 40 or older with non-small cell lung cancer.

The CDR3, as DNA: TGTGCCAGCAGCCCGTGGGTGAACACTGAAGCTTTCTTT. This sequence encodes CASSPWVNTEAFF. The V gene is TRBV7-2, the J gene TRBJ1-1; D is ambiguous. This CDR3 comprises 13 residues. The germline V and J ends were trimmed by 5 bases and 0 bases, with 7 bases remaining between them. The germline V gene encodes CDR1 SGHTA and CDR2 FQGNSA.

V and J are TRBV30 and TRBJ1-5, with unresolved D. Germline V lookup: CDR1 GTSNPN, CDR2 SVGIG (reference sequence). The V gene lost 0 bases and the J gene lost 0 bases, with 6 bases spanning the gap. This CDR3 is 14 amino acids long. The CDR3 sequence: CAWSVMGSNQPQHF. CDR3 nucleotides: TGTGCCTGGAGTGTTATGGGTAGCAATCAGCCCCAGCATTTT.

This clone was picked up a small number of times. This rearrangement joins TRBV6-2 or TRBV6-3 to TRBJ2-3; perhaps TRBD2 as D (5 bases). The CDR3 covers 13 residues. Germline CDR1 and CDR2: MNHEY and SVGEGT. Trimming removed 5 bases from V and 5 bases from J, with 11 bases in between. CDR3 amino acids: CASSEGRVDTQYF. CDR3 DNA sequence: TGTGCCAGCAGTGAGGGTAGGGTAGATACGCAGTATTTT.

The V call is TRBV2, the J call TRBJ2-1; D perhaps matches TRBD2 (5 bases). The CDR3 is 15 amino acids. V dropped 6 bases and J dropped 0 bases, with 12 bases sitting between them. Germline CDR1 reads SNHLY; CDR2 reads FYNNEI. The CDR3 DNA reads TGTGCCAGCAGACGGGAAGAAAGCTCCTACAATGAGCAGTTCTTC. It is translated as CASRREESSYNEQFF.

The chain has TRBV19 and TRBJ1-1; D remains ambiguous. V was cut by 5 bases and J by 5 bases, with 21 bases left in between. The CDR3 loop spans 16 amino acids. Germline loops: CDR1 LNHDA, CDR2 SQIVND (reference sequence). CDR3 sequence reads: CASSPAPVGLRTEAFF. For the CDR3, the DNA is TGTGCCAGTAGTCCCGCCCCAGTGGGGTTGAGAACTGAAGCTTTCTTT.

The genes are TRBV14 and TRBJ1-2; D is undetermined. Trimming stripped 0 bases from V and 7 bases from J, with 9 bases between. Germline CDR1 is SGHDN and CDR2 is FVKESK. CDR3 length: 13 amino acids. CDR3 DNA sequence: TGTGCCAGCAGCCAAGATCTGGAGAGTGGCTACACCTTC. Amino acid sequence: CASSQDLESGYTF.

The genes are TRBV4-1 and TRBJ2-3; D remains ambiguous. Germline V gene sequence: CDR1 MGHRA, CDR2 YSYEKL. Trimming removed 1 base from V and 3 bases from J, with 5 bases in between. CDR3 size: 13 residues. This CDR3 reads CASSQVGTDTQYF. Here the CDR3 DNA reads TGCGCCAGCAGCCAAGTTGGGACAGATACGCAGTATTTT.

CDR3 DNA sequence: TGTGCCATCAGTGAGTCGTGGCTAGCGGGGAAAGAGACCCAGTACTTC. Translating it yields CAISESWLAGKETQYF. V gene TRBV10-3 combines with J gene TRBJ2-5; 9 positions agree with TRBD2. V lost 0 bases, J lost 3 bases, and 5 bases stayed unmatched. Germline CDR1 and CDR2: ENHRY and SYGVKD. The CDR3 is made up of 16 amino acids.

A remark on this clone: In the same sample, other DNA sequences code for this CDR3. The chain employs TRBV12-3 or TRBV12-4 and TRBJ1-2; TRBD1 matches 10 bases. The V and J ends lost 7 bases and 8 bases, in that order; junction bases with no gene match: 7. This CDR3 spans 13 amino acids. Written as DNA, the CDR3 is TGTGCCAGCAAACGACAGGGGGCCTGGGGCTACACCTTC. Encoded protein: CASKRQGAWGYTF.

This chain uses TRBV2 with TRBJ1-4, with D hard to call. Trimming removed 8 bases at V and 9 bases at J, with 7 bases between. The CDR3 sequence is 10 residues long. CDR1 is SNHLY and CDR2 is FYNNEI in the germline V gene. The CDR3 bases are TGTGCCAGCCTAGACCAAAAACTGTTTTTT. Encoded protein: CASLDQKLFF.

The V gene is TRBV10-3, the J gene TRBJ1-1, with D tentatively TRBD1 (5 bases). Germline V gene data show CDR1 as ENHRY and CDR2 as SYGVKD. The CDR3 is 16 residues long. The germline V and J ends were trimmed by 0 bases and 6 bases, with 17 bases remaining between them. CDR3 residues: CAISESNVIKGAEAFF. DNA for the CDR3: TGTGCCATCAGTGAGTCGAATGTTATCAAAGGGGCTGAAGCTTTCTTT.

This clone was seen only once. Germline and junction disagree at one end, which may indicate a read error. V gene TRBV29-1 combines with J gene TRBJ1-2; no reliable D call. The germline CDR1 and CDR2 sequences are SQVTM and ANQGSEA. This CDR3 is built from 11 residues. CDR3 region: CSVVAGYDYTF. The CDR3 DNA reads as TGCAGCGTTGTCGCAGGCTATGACTACACCTTC.

The chain uses TRBV2 and TRBJ2-5; D uncertain. The CDR3 is made up of 13 amino acids. The germline V and J ends were trimmed by 4 bases and 1 base, with 7 bases remaining between them. CDR1 and CDR2 (germline): SNHLY, FYNNEI. The CDR3 region has the DNA TGTGCCAGCAGTGTAGGGTTCCAAGAGACCCAGTACTTC. Translating it yields CASSVGFQETQYF.

This chain links TRBV7-2 with TRBJ2-3; no clear D. The CDR3 contains 11 residues. Per germline, CDR1 SGHTA and CDR2 FQGNSA. The germline V and J ends were trimmed by 2 bases and 7 bases, with 4 bases remaining between them. The CDR3 DNA reads as TGTGCCAGCAGCTTACGAAATACGCAGTATTTT. This translates into CASSLRNTQYF.

The chain links TRBV29-1 to TRBJ1-3, with D hard to call. CDR1 SQVTM and CDR2 ANQGSEA come from the germline V gene. V lost 5 bases, J lost 2 bases, and 4 bases lay in between. This CDR3 contains 11 residues. The CDR3 spells CSVSAGNTIYF. The CDR3 DNA is TGCAGCGTTAGTGCTGGAAACACCATATATTTT.

The rearrangement links TRBV7-2 to TRBJ1-4; 7 bases map to TRBD1. V trimming: 5 bases; J trimming: 0 bases; junction bases outside the gene matches: 3. CDR1 SGHTA and CDR2 FQGNSA come from the germline V gene. CDR3 length: 15 amino acids. The CDR3: CASSKTGPTNEKLFF. In DNA, the CDR3 is TGTGCCAGCAGCAAGACAGGGCCAACTAATGAAAAACTGTTTTTT. Based on the CDR3 plus reference TRBV7-2 and TRBJ1-4, the full variable domain is GAGVSQSPSNKVTEKGKDVELRCDPISGHTALYWYRQSLGQGLEFLIYFQGNSAPDKSGLPSDRFSAERTGGSVSTLTIQRTQQEDSAVYLCASSKTGPTNEKLFFGSGTQLSVL.

The V and J genes are TRBV18 and TRBJ2-3; the match to TRBD1 covers 8 bases. Unmatched junction bases numbered 6, after V lost 4 bases and J lost 3 bases. CDR1 KGHSH and CDR2 LQKENI come from the germline V gene. The CDR3 has 15 residues. This CDR3 is CASSQDRGRTDTQYF. In nucleotides, the CDR3 is TGTGCCAGCTCACAAGACAGGGGACGGACAGATACGCAGTATTTT.

This sequence joins TRBV5-6 and TRBJ1-2, with a weak D call TRBD1 (5 bases). Trimming took 4 bases from V and 4 from J, leaving 11 bases between them. Germline lookup yields CDR1 SGHDT and CDR2 YYEEEE. The CDR3 has 13 residues. The CDR3 nucleotides read TGTGCCAGCAGCCCTGACAGAATCTATGGCTACACCTTC. This translates into CASSPDRIYGYTF.